This T cell receptor (beta chain) originates from a study of beta chain features in type 1 diabetes (dated by TCRdb to between 2018 and 2020). Regarding the study in general: Mean age, gender distribution, total cell number and subset yield were not different between patients and healthy donors. Whereas all 30 or so donors provided naive and central memory subsets, regulatory and stem cell-like memory subsets were isolated from just 8 patients and roughly 8 healthy donors. In the study, TCRB repertoires of sorted circulating CD4+ T cell subsets from recently diagnosed type 1 diabetes patients were compared with those of matched healthy donors. Across all samples, about 110 million sorted cells were examined, and cell number per subset correlated strongly with RNA yield. The investigation overall reported the following: Naive, central memory and regulatory TCRB repertoires appeared more similar among patients than among healthy donors. At VDJ recombination sites, patients with type 1 diabetes made fewer insertions and deleted more nucleotides, a pattern implying thymic rearrangement abnormalities. Because the HLA sub-analyses included only small numbers of individuals, any influence of HLA type on TCRB rearrangement was left unresolved. Sequencing cDNA rather than genomic DNA could over-represent highly expressing activated cells, although activation and CD3 levels did not differ between groups. Shorter templates might have been favored by PCR, but patient and control samples were amplified and corrected together, so both groups would have been affected equally by any skew. Type 1 diabetes patients showed a moderate but significant shortening of TCRB CDR3 length in all four CD4+ subsets.

V lost 7 bases and J lost 0 bases; the stretch between them is 13 bases long. The CDR3 goes from the cysteine to the phenylalanine over 15 residues. CDR3 DNA only is kept here, 45 bases in frame from base 1. CDR1 and CDR2 are read off the germline V gene as MNHNS and SASEGT. Each donor gave one peripheral blood draw, averaging approximately 110 mL, which was collected into heparinised tubes. Using a panel that included CD45RO, CCR7, CD25, CD127, CD95 and CD27, naive, central memory, regulatory and stem cell-like memory CD4+ T cells were sorted on a BD FACSAria II. Every sorted population had a purity above 98%. PBMCs were isolated right away by Lymphoprep density gradient centrifugation and were stained directly, without culture. Samples were stained and sorted in pairs, with one healthy donor and one patient per experiment, so that batch effects were minimized. The entire isolated RNA was reverse transcribed using the High Capacity cDNA Reverse Transcription Kit, and thus expressed TCRB transcripts were sequenced. Deep immunoSEQ sequencing was performed on naive, central memory and regulatory T cell samples, with an average of about 3.6 million total reads per sample. After sorted cells were lysed in RLT buffer, RNA was extracted with DNase-treated RNeasy Micro or Mini kits, with the choice depending on cell number. Each cell subset was processed on its own to prevent cross-contamination, while patient and healthy donor samples were processed together. The immunoSEQ multiplex PCR was used to amplify TCRB sequences from cDNA, yielding 87-bp fragments that span the CDR3 region. The amplicons were sequenced using the Illumina HiSeq platform. On the authors' methods: PCR bias was corrected computationally using synthetic template baselines, and reads within Hamming distance 2 were collapsed, with unmergeable singletons discarded. Reads were aligned to IMGT to assign V, D and J genes, CDR3 length, and insertions or deletions at six rearrangement sites. Within each subset, clonotype counts were normalized to sorted cell number, after which true diversity and Gini coefficients were computed with the tcR R package. The overlap coefficient, calculated on TCRB nucleotide sequences, was used to measure repertoire sharing. TCRdb limited this immuneACCESS table to in-frame rearrangements with V and J called. A share of clones is missing; checked studies link under half to unresolved V genes, and the rest is unexplained. The DNA was the basis for D and trimming; V, J and clone size are from that table. Counted in this sample were 52,000 or so clones; roughly 52% of them appeared once. The biggest ten clones account for 2% to 3% of the sample.

Note on this clone: Its antigen specificity is not known. No clone much larger than this one lies a single base away; base qualities are absent.

The sequence derives from a woman aged 40 to 50 with type 1 diabetes. The chain employs TRBV6-1 and TRBJ1-5; the D gene cannot be named for sure. Sequenced sample: Tregs from blood. Read against the paper, the sample's cell subset or site label means: regulatory CD4+ T cells. For the CDR3, the sequence is CASTRERYSNQPQHF. At the DNA level, the sequence is TGTGCCAGCACCCGAGAGAGGTATAGCAATCAGCCCCAGCATTTT.